Listed below are T cell receptor beta chains from one sample, sequenced in a study of metastatic and nonmetastatic thyroid tumors. TCRdb reanalyzed the PCR reads via MiXCR. The profile covers thousands of clones, with just over 35% appearing a single time and roughly 19% taken by the ten largest. The sample consisted of adjacent normal tissue. Receptors originate from a female donor with papillary thyroid cancer or a benign thyroid nodule (not recorded which). Some clones in this sample may be carry-over from other donors' samples. CDR3s include the opening cysteine and the closing phenylalanine or tryptophan. D genes are given only for firm matches. Not all rows give a size; the values are once, few, many and, for expanded clones, a class.

size	V	J	D	DNA	CDR3
NA	TRBV6-5	TRBJ1-6	NA	TGTGCCAGCAGTCCCCGACAGGAACGCTCCTATAATTCACCCCTCCACTTT	CASSPRQERSYNSPLHF
NA	TRBV6-6	TRBJ1-2	NA	TGTGCCAGCAGTTACACGTCCAGGGGCGATGGCTACACCTTC	CASSYTSRGDGYTF
large	TRBV7-2	TRBJ2-3	NA	TGTGCCAGCAGCCCATACACAGATACGCAGTATTTT	CASSPYTDTQYF
NA	TRBV7-9	TRBJ2-7	NA	TGTGCCAGCAGCTTAGTGGGCGAATCCTACGAGCAGTACTTC	CASSLVGESYEQYF
NA	TRBV7-3	TRBJ2-3	NA	TGTGCCAGCAGCTTAACCTCGGGAGAGTCAGATACGCAGTATTTT	CASSLTSGESDTQYF
NA	TRBV6-5	TRBJ1-1	NA	TGTGCCAGCAGTCTACAGGGCAGTGGGACTGAAGCTTTCTTT	CASSLQGSGTEAFF
few	TRBV28	TRBJ2-3	TRBD1	TGTGCCAGCAGTCCCGGACAGGGAAGGGATACGCAGTATTTT	CASSPGQGRDTQYF
NA	TRBV6-5	TRBJ2-1	NA	TGTGCCAGCACCTCCATGGGCGGGTCCTACTCCCCAAACAATGAGCAGTTCTTC	CASTSMGGSYSPNNEQFF
medium-sized	TRBV5-5	TRBJ2-1	TRBD2	TGTGCCAGCAGCCCCGGGACTAGCAGATACAATGAGCAGTTCTTC	CASSPGTSRYNEQFF
few	TRBV19	TRBJ1-2	NA	TGTGCCAGTAGTAAAGTTAGACAGGAGAACTATGGCTACACCTTC	CASSKVRQENYGYTF
NA	TRBV5-1	TRBJ1-5	TRBD1	TGCGCCAGCAGCGAAGGGACAGACAATCAGCCCCAGCATTTT	CASSEGTDNQPQHF
few	TRBV12-3/TRBV12-4	TRBJ2-7	TRBD1	TGTGCCAGCAGCTCGACAGGGCACTACGAGCAGTACTTC	CASSSTGHYEQYF
few	TRBV12-3/TRBV12-4	TRBJ1-1	NA	TGTGCCAGCAGTTATGCCCGAGTGACTTTCTTT	CASSYARVTFF
NA	TRBV11-1	TRBJ2-1	TRBD2	TGTGCCAGCAGCTTATTGGGGGGAGGGCTCAATGAGCAGTTCTTC	CASSLLGGGLNEQFF
NA	TRBV20-1	TRBJ1-6	NA	TGCAGTGTCCCCCCGGGGCAGGGTTCACCCCTCCACTTT	CSVPPGQGSPLHF
NA	TRBV6-1	TRBJ2-7	TRBD2	TGTGCCAGCACCGGAACGGGGGGCTCCTACGAGCAGTACTTC	CASTGTGGSYEQYF
few	TRBV12-3/TRBV12-4	TRBJ2-1	NA	NA	CASILGGGADDEQIF
NA	TRBV7-2	TRBJ2-2	NA	TGTGCCAGCAGCTTGGGCCGCCTTGGGACCGGGGAGCTGTTTTTT	CASSLGRLGTGELFF
NA	TRBV20-1	TRBJ2-7	NA	TGCAGTGCTAATTTGGCACACCTCCGATGGGAGCAGTACTTC	CSANLAHLRWEQYF
large	TRBV28	TRBJ2-1	TRBD2	TGTGCCAGCAGCCCCCGGACTAGTATCTCCAATGAGCAGTTCTTC	CASSPRTSISNEQFF
few	TRBV12-3/TRBV12-4	TRBJ2-2	NA	TGTGCCAGCAGTCCTGACACCGGGGAGCTGTTTTTT	CASSPDTGELFF
once	TRBV11-2	TRBJ1-1	NA	TGTGCCAGCAGCTTACTCTTGAACACTGAAGCTTTCTTT	CASSLLLNTEAFF
NA	TRBV18	TRBJ2-7	TRBD1	TGTGCCAGCTCACCCCGGGACAGAACCTACGAGCAGTACTTC	CASSPRDRTYEQYF
NA	TRBV5-1	TRBJ2-6	NA	TGCGCCAGCAGCCACAGGGAGTTCTCTGGGGCCAACGTCCTGACTTTC	CASSHREFSGANVLTF
NA	TRBV5-1	TRBJ1-2	TRBD1	TGCGCCAGCAGCCTACCACAGGGGAGGTTGGGTGGCTACACCTTC	CASSLPQGRLGGYTF
few	TRBV6-1	TRBJ2-2	TRBD1	TGTGCCAGCAGTGAGGGACAGGGCAACACCGGGGAGCTGTTTTTT	CASSEGQGNTGELFF
large	TRBV2	TRBJ2-5	TRBD2	TGTGCCAGCAGTGGGCTAGCGGGGCAAGAGACCCAGTACTTC	CASSGLAGQETQYF
medium-sized	TRBV7-9	TRBJ2-1	NA	TGTGCCAGCAGCCCACCCTGGGGTAGGAGCTCCTACAATGAGCAGTTCTTC	CASSPPWGRSSYNEQFF
medium-sized	TRBV7-3	TRBJ2-2	NA	TGTGCCAGCAGCTTAACCACCAACACCGGGGAGCTGTTTTTT	CASSLTTNTGELFF
NA	TRBV6-5	TRBJ1-1	NA	TGTGCCAGCAGTTTCATGCGGGGTATGAACACTGAAGCTTTCTTT	CASSFMRGMNTEAFF
once	TRBV20-1	TRBJ1-1	TRBD1	TGCAGTGCTAATAGGGACAGGGAAGAAGCTTTCTTT	CSANRDREEAFF
NA	TRBV6-1	TRBJ1-5	TRBD1	TGTGCCAGCAGTGAGGGACAGAAGAATCAGCCCCAGCATTTT	CASSEGQKNQPQHF
NA	TRBV7-3	TRBJ1-2	NA	TGTGCCAGCAGCTTAACGGTGGACTATGGCTACACCTTC	CASSLTVDYGYTF
NA	TRBV6-1	TRBJ2-7	TRBD2	TGTGCCAGCAGTGAGGCGGCGGGAGCGGCCTACGAGCAGTACTTC	CASSEAAGAAYEQYF
large	TRBV25-1	TRBJ2-6	NA	TGTGCCAGCAGTTCAGGGACCTCTGGGGCCAACGTCCTGACTTTC	CASSSGTSGANVLTF
NA	TRBV6-2/TRBV6-3	TRBJ2-1	NA	TGTGCCAGCAGTTACCAATATGAGCAGTTCTTC	CASSYQYEQFF
NA	TRBV6-2/TRBV6-3	TRBJ2-6	NA	TGTGCCAGCAGTTTGGCGTCTGGGGCCAACGTCCTGACTTTC	CASSLASGANVLTF
few	TRBV11-2	TRBJ2-7	NA	TGTGCCAGCAGCTTAGATCCTGGCAGATTGGCACCCAACGAGCAGTACTTC	CASSLDPGRLAPNEQYF
NA	TRBV30	TRBJ1-5	NA	TGTGCCTGGAGTCTAGATAGCAATCAGCCCCAGCATTTT	CAWSLDSNQPQHF
few	TRBV10-3	TRBJ2-7	NA	TGTGCCATCAGTGAGCGGGGCGGCTTCGGAGAGCAGTACTTC	CAISERGGFGEQYF
NA	TRBV24-1	TRBJ1-5	NA	TGTGCCACCAGTGATCCTAGGACGGGCAATCAGCCCCAGCATTTT	CATSDPRTGNQPQHF
NA	TRBV20-1	TRBJ1-2	TRBD1	TGCAGTGCTGGGGCAGACAGGGGGCCAGTCCGTGACTATGGCTACACCTTC	CSAGADRGPVRDYGYTF
NA	TRBV20-1	TRBJ1-2	NA	TGCAGTGCTAGAGGTGGGGATTTAGGCTATGGCTACACCTTC	CSARGGDLGYGYTF
large	TRBV6-1	TRBJ2-5	NA	TGTGCCAGCAGATACTGGACAGATGACCAAGAGACCCAGTACTTC	CASRYWTDDQETQYF
many	TRBV7-2	TRBJ2-7	NA	TGTGCCAGCAGCTTATGGGTCGCGAGCTCCTACGAGCAACACTTC	CASSLWVASSYEQHF
few	TRBV19	TRBJ1-5	NA	TGTGCCAGTAGTATCCCACCACCCAATCAGCCCCAGCATTTT	CASSIPPPNQPQHF
NA	TRBV5-8	TRBJ2-5	NA	TGTGCCAGCAGCTTGGCTCGACCGTTTGAGACCCAGTACTTC	CASSLARPFETQYF
NA	TRBV5-1	TRBJ1-6	TRBD1	TGCGCCAGCAGCAACGGGACAGTAAATTCACCCCTCCACTTT	CASSNGTVNSPLHF
medium-sized	TRBV7-9	TRBJ2-1	TRBD2	TGTGCCAGCAGCCCTCGTTGGGGCGGGGGGAATTACAATGAGCAGTTCTTC	CASSPRWGGGNYNEQFF
NA	TRBV2	TRBJ2-5	TRBD1	TGTGCCAGCAACATAGACAGGGAAGAGACCCAGTACTTC	CASNIDREETQYF
NA	TRBV6-2/TRBV6-3	TRBJ1-2	NA	TGTGCCAGCAGTTTACAGAACTATGGCTACACCTTC	CASSLQNYGYTF
medium-sized	TRBV5-1	TRBJ2-1	NA	TGCGCCAGCAGCTTGGGAGGGATTGGGCGAGTTGGGAATGAGCAGTTCTTC	CASSLGGIGRVGNEQFF
NA	TRBV5-6	TRBJ2-7	TRBD2	TGTGCCAGCAGCACCACCCCCAAGGGACTAGGACAGAACGAGCAGTACTTC	CASSTTPKGLGQNEQYF
NA	TRBV7-8	TRBJ1-2	NA	TGTGCCAGCAGCTTAGGCGGCGCTTCTAACTATGGCTACACCTTC	CASSLGGASNYGYTF
NA	TRBV27	TRBJ1-4	NA	TGTGCCAGCAGTTCAGGCAGGGGCGACGAAAAACTGTTTTTT	CASSSGRGDEKLFF